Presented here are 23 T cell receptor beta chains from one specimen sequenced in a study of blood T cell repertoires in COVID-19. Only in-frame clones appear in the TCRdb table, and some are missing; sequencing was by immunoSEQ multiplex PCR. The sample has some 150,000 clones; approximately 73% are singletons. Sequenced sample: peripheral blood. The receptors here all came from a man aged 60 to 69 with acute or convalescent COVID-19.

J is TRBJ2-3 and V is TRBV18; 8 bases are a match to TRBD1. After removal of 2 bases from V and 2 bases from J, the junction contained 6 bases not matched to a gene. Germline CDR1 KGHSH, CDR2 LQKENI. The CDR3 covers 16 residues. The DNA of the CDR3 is TGTGCCAGCTCACCATCGGACAGGGTTGCCACAGATACGCAGTATTTT. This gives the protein CASSPSDRVATDTQYF.

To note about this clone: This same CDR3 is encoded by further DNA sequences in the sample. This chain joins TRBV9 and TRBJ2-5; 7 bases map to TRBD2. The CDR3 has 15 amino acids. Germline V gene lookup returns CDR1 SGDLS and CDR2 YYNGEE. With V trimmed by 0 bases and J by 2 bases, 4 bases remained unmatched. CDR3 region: CASSVGPSGQETQYF. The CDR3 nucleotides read TGTGCCAGCAGCGTAGGGCCTAGCGGACAAGAGACCCAGTACTTC.

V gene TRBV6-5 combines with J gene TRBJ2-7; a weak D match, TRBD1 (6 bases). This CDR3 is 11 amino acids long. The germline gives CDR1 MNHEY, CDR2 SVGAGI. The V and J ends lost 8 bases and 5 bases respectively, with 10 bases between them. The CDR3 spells CASEGDNEQYF. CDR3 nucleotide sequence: TGTGCCAGCGAAGGGGACAACGAGCAGTACTTC.

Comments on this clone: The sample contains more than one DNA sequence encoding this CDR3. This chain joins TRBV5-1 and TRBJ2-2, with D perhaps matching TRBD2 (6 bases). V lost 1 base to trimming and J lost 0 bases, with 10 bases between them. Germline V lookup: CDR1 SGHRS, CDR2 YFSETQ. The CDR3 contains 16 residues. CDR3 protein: CASSLIPGANTGELFF. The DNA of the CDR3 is TGCGCCAGCAGCTTGATCCCGGGAGCGAACACCGGGGAGCTGTTTTTT. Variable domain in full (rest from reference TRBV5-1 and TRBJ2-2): KAGVTQTPRYLIKTRGQQVTLSCSPISGHRSVSWYQQTPGQGLQFLFEYFSETQRNKGNFPGRFSGRQFSNSRSEMNVSTLELGDSALYLCASSLIPGANTGELFFGEGSRLTVL.

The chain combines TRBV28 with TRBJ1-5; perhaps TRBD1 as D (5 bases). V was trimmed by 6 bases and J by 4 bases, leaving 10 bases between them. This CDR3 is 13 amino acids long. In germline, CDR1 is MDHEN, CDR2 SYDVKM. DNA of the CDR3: TGTGCCAGCAGGGTGACAGAAAATCAGCCCCAGCATTTT. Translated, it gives CASRVTENQPQHF.

The CDR3 DNA reads TGTGCCTCAAAAACTAGCGGGAGGGCGGTAGAGACCCAGTACTTC. It translates to CASKTSGRAVETQYF. The rearrangement joins TRBV28 to TRBJ2-5, with 13 positions matching TRBD2. The germline CDR1 and CDR2 sequences are MDHEN and SYDVKM. There are 15 residues in the CDR3. J lost 4 bases, V lost 11 bases, and 10 bases had no gene match.

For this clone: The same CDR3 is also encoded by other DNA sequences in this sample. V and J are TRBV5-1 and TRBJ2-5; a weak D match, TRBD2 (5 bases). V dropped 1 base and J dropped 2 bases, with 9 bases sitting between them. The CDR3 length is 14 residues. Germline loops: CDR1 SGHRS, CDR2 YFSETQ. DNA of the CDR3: TGCGCCAGCAGCTTGCTTTCGGGGCAAGAGACCCAGTACTTC. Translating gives CASSLLSGQETQYF.

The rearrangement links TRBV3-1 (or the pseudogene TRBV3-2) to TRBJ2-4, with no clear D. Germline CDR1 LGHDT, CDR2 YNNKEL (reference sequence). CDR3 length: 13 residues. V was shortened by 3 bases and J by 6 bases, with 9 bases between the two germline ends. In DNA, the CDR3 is TGTGCCAGCAGCCAGTTCCATTCAAACATTCAGTACTTC. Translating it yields CASSQFHSNIQYF.

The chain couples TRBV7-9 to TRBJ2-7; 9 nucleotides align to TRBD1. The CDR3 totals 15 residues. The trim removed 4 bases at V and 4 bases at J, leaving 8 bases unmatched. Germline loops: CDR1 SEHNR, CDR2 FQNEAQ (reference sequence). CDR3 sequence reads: CASSSGTGRGYEQYF. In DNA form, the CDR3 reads TGTGCCAGCAGCTCCGGGACAGGGAGGGGGTACGAGCAGTACTTC.

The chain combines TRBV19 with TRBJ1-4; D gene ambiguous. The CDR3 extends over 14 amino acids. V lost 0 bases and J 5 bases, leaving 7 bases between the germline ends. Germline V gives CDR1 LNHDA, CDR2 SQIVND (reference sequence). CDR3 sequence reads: CASSIDNRNEKLFF. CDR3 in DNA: TGTGCCAGTAGTATAGATAACCGGAATGAAAAACTGTTTTTT.

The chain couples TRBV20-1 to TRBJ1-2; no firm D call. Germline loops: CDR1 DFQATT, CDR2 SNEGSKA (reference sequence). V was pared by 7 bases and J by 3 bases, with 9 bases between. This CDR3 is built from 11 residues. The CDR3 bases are TGCAGTGGAGGCAGAGACTATGGCTACACCTTC. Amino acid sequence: CSGGRDYGYTF.

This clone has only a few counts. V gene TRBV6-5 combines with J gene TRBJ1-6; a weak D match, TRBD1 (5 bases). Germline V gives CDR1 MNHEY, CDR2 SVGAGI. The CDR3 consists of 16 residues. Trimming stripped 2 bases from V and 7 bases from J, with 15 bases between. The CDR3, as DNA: TGTGCCAGCAGTTACGGTGGGGGAGGGCAGAATTCACCCCTCCACTTT. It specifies CASSYGGGGQNSPLHF.

The CDR3 protein is CASSQSGTSGSSYNEQFF. The CDR3 region has the DNA TGTGCCAGCAGTCAAAGCGGGACTAGCGGGAGTTCCTACAATGAGCAGTTCTTC. The chain links TRBV2 to TRBJ2-1; 14 bases line up with TRBD2. With 5 bases clipped from V and 1 base from J, the junction kept 7 bases outside the gene matches. CDR3 length: 18 amino acids. Per the germline V gene, CDR1 is SNHLY and CDR2 is FYNNEI.

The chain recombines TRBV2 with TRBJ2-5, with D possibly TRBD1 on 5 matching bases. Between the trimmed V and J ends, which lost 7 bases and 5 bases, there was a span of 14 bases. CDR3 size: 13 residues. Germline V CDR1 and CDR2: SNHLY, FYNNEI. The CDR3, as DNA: TGTGCCAGCACGGGTGTGGGGCTGGAGACCCAGTACTTC. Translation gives CASTGVGLETQYF.

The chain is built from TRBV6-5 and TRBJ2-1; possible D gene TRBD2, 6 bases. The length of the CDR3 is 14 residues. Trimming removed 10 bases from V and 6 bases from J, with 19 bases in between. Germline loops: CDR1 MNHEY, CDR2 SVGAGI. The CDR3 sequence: CATHYLGGSNEQFF. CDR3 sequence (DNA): TGTGCCACCCACTATCTTGGAGGGAGCAATGAGCAGTTCTTC.

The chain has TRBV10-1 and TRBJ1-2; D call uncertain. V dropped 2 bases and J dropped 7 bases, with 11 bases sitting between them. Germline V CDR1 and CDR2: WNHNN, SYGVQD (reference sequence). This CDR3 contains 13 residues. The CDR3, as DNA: TGCGCCAGCAGTGAGACCCCGACTGGTGGCTACACCTTC. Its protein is CASSETPTGGYTF.

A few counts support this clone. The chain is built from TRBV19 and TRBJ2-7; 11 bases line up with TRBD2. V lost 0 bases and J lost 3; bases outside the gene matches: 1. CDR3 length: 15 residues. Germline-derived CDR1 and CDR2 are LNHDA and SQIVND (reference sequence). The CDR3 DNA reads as TGTGCCAGTAGTATAGATCTAGCGGGAGGCTACGAGCAGTACTTC. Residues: CASSIDLAGGYEQYF. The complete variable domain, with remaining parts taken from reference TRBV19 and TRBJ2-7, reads DGGITQSPKYLFRKEGQNVTLSCEQNLNHDAMYWYRQDPGQGLRLIYYSQIVNDFQKGDIAEGYSVSREKKESFPLTVTSAQKNPTAFYLCASSIDLAGGYEQYFGPGTRLTVT.

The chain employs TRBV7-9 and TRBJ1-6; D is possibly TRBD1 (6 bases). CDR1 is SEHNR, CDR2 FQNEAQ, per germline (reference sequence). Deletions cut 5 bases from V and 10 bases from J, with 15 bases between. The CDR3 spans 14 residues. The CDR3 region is CASSLGTTGSPLHF. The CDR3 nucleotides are TGTGCCAGCAGCCTCGGGACAACGGGATCACCCCTCCACTTT.

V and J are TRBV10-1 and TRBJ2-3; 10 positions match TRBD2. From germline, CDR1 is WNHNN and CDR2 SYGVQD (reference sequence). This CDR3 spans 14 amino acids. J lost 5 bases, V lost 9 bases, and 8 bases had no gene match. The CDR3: CASASSGSLDTQYF. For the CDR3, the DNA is TGCGCCAGTGCGTCTAGCGGGAGTCTAGATACGCAGTATTTT.

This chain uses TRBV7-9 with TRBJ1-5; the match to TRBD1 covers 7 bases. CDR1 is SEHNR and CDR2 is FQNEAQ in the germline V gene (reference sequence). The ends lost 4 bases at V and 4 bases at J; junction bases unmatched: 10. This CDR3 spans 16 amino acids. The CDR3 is CASSSSMGTVNQPQHF. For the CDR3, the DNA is TGTGCCAGCAGCTCCTCCATGGGGACAGTTAATCAGCCCCAGCATTTT. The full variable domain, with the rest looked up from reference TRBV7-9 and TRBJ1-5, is DTGVSQNPRHKITKRGQNVTFRCDPISEHNRLYWYRQTLGQGPEFLTYFQNEAQLEKSRLLSDRFSAERPKGSFSTLEIQRTEQGDSAMYLCASSSSMGTVNQPQHFGDGTRLSIL.

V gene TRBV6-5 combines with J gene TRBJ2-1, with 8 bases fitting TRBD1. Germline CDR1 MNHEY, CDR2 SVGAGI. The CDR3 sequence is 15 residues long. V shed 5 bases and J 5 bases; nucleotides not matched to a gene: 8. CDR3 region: CASSPNRGNNNEQFF. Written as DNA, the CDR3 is TGTGCCAGCAGTCCAAACAGGGGGAACAACAATGAGCAGTTCTTC.

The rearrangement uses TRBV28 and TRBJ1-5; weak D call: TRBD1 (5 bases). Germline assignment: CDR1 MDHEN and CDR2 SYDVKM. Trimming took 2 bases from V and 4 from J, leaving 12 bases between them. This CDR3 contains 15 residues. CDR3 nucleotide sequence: TGTGCCAGCAGTTTAGGGGGGGTAGGTAATCAGCCCCAGCATTTT. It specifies CASSLGGVGNQPQHF.

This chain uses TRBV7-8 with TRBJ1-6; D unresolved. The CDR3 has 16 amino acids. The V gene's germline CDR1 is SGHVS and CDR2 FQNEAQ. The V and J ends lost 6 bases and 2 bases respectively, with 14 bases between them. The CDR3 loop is CASSPRRLAYNSPLHF. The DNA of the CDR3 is TGTGCCAGCAGTCCCCGGCGACTCGCCTATAATTCACCCCTCCACTTT.